These T cell receptor beta chains were read from a single sample in a study of shared clonotypes between healthy human individuals. TCRdb's table, derived via immunoSEQ multiplex PCR, lists solely in-frame clones and lacks some. The data contain some 1,400,000 clones, more than 95% of them seen just once; the ten biggest clones take up roughly 1.1%. The sequencing sample was made of naive CD4+ T cells sorted from blood. Source of these receptors: a man aged 25 to 45 in good health. Both conserved end residues are part of each CDR3. The order of the fields is clone size, J gene, D gene, V gene, CDR3 protein, CDR3 DNA. The D gene is left open where the match is weak. Rows give clone size only sometimes, using once, few, many, or a class for an expanded clone.

-,TRBJ2-1,TRBD2,TRBV29-1,CSPRLAGQSYNEQFF,TGCAGCCCAAGACTAGCGGGCCAATCTTACAATGAGCAGTTCTTC
once,TRBJ2-7,-,TRBV7-8,CASSLGGGYEQYF,TGTGCCAGCAGCTTAGGTGGGGGGTACGAGCAGTACTTC
-,TRBJ2-7,TRBD1,TRBV7-6,CASSLLTGNGNEQYF,TGTGCCAGCAGCTTACTGACAGGGAATGGGAACGAGCAGTACTTC
once,TRBJ1-4,-,TRBV2,CASSADRSEEKLFF,TGTGCCAGCAGTGCCGACAGGTCTGAGGAAAAACTGTTTTTT
-,TRBJ2-5,-,TRBV6-5,CASRAGDFGTQYF,TGTGCCAGCAGGGCTGGTGATTTCGGGACCCAGTACTTC
-,TRBJ1-1,-,TRBV5-6,CASSLSGTEAFF,TGTGCCAGCAGCTTAAGTGGGACTGAAGCTTTCTTT
-,TRBJ2-7,-,TRBV28,CASGGSPEQYF,TGTGCCAGTGGCGGATCCCCCGAGCAGTACTTC
-,TRBJ1-1,TRBD1,TRBV29-1,CSVVPPDRGRVNEAFF,TGCAGCGTTGTGCCCCCGGACAGGGGGCGAGTTAATGAAGCTTTCTTT
-,TRBJ2-2,-,TRBV9,CASSVAAGTGELFF,TGTGCCAGCAGCGTAGCGGCAGGGACCGGGGAGCTGTTTTTT
-,TRBJ2-7,-,TRBV27,CATRQFSYEQYF,TGTGCCACAAGACAGTTTTCCTACGAGCAGTACTTC
-,TRBJ2-3,-,TRBV27,CASSFLDTLLTQYF,TGTGCCAGCAGTTTCTTGGACACCCTTCTTACGCAGTATTTT
-,TRBJ2-3,TRBD2,TRBV29-1,CSVRGAGGPSDTQYF,TGCAGCGTTAGGGGAGCGGGAGGGCCCTCAGATACGCAGTATTTT
-,TRBJ2-7,-,TRBV19,CASSIGPPGTFYEQYF,TGTGCCAGTAGTATAGGTCCCCCAGGGACCTTTTACGAGCAGTACTTC
-,TRBJ2-5,TRBD2,TRBV5-1,CASSLRTSVKETQYF,TGCGCCAGCAGCTTAAGGACTAGCGTTAAAGAGACCCAGTACTTC